The TCR beta chain under discussion was sequenced for a study of T cell responses to AZD1222 COVID-19 vaccine. Study-level information: Whether given at about 4 or about 12 weeks, second doses were pooled. Study-wide points: The donors showed a predominance of white British ancestry and of females, with possible underestimation of clonal diversity. Nearly half of the spike-specific TCRs reportedly recognize variant regions that carry no mutations. Spike-specific TCR breadth and depth went up after people got two AZD1222 doses.

This CDR3 is 11 amino acids long. V was clipped by 3 bases and J by 1 base, with 3 bases between them. Per germline, CDR1 SQVTM and CDR2 ANQGSEA. Sequencing used immunoSEQ multiplex PCR; TCRdb keeps in-frame clones, though not all of them. The table has around 100,000 clones, about nine tenths seen once. This clone was seen a single time. Its specificity is unknown. This TCR was recovered from an adult in good health. The rearrangement links TRBV29-1 to TRBJ1-1; D uncertain. The material was peripheral blood, obtained on day 0 of AZD1222 vaccination. CDR3 sequence (DNA): TGCAGCGTTGACGGGAACACTGAAGCTTTCTTT. Translating it yields CSVDGNTEAFF.